Each of the 3 T cell receptor beta chains below was sequenced from the same sample in a study of OX40 agonist ivuxolimab in advanced cancers. Method: immunoSEQ multiplex PCR; TCRdb's copy keeps in-frame clones and lacks some. Of approximately 28,000 clones in the sample, approximately 84% were seen once. Specimen: CD4+ or CD8+ T cells sorted from blood, collected in a trial of the OX40 agonist ivuxolimab. These receptors all stem from an adult with an advanced solid tumor such as melanoma, head and neck, liver or kidney cancer.

V is TRBV7-6 and J is TRBJ2-3; D unclear. Trimming left V 1 base short and J 10 bases short, with 9 bases between. The germline V gene encodes CDR1 SGHVS and CDR2 FNYEAQ. The CDR3 contains 12 residues. This CDR3 reads CASSLEGYAQYF. The CDR3 DNA sequence: TGTGCCAGCAGCTTAGAGGGCTATGCGCAGTATTTT.

The J gene is TRBJ2-7, the V gene TRBV7-8; 10 bases are a match to TRBD1. CDR1 is SGHVS and CDR2 is FQNEAQ in the germline V gene. There are 15 residues in the CDR3. With 2 bases clipped from V and 6 bases from J, the junction kept 7 bases outside the gene matches. Written as DNA, the CDR3 is TGTGCCAGCAGCTTACTAGGGACAGGGGTTGGCGAGCAGTACTTC. This codes for CASSLLGTGVGEQYF.

V usage is TRBV6-5 and J usage is TRBJ2-1; D perhaps matches TRBD2 (7 bases). V was shortened by 0 bases and J by 2 bases, with 11 bases between the two germline ends. CDR3 length equals 16 residues. Germline-derived CDR1 and CDR2 are MNHEY and SVGAGI. CDR3 bases: TGTGCCAGCAGTTACTCAGGGGGGAGGGCCTACAATGAGCAGTTCTTC. Translating it yields CASSYSGGRAYNEQFF.